What follows is one T cell receptor beta chain and its context. The antigen is not known. This entry is derived from a study of metastatic and nonmetastatic thyroid tumors. Background on the study: Repertoire data that came from the blood and tumor or nodule tissue of malignant and benign thyroid patients were compared.

Looked up from germline, CDR1 is DFQATT and CDR2 is SNEGSKA (reference sequence). This CDR3 has 13 residues. J gave up 5 bases and V 6 bases, and 4 bases lay outside the gene matches. Nobody among the patients had been given any treatment before thyroid surgery. Notes on the study in general: Versus benign nodules, malignant thyroid tumors reportedly had significantly higher TCR beta diversity, in blood and tumor.

TCRdb reanalyzed the PCR reads via MiXCR. This repertoire shows roughly 40,000 clones, 20% to 25% found once; its top ten account for around 13%. This chain links TRBV20-1 with TRBJ1-6; TRBD1 agrees at 7 bases. The receptor comes from a female donor with papillary thyroid cancer or a benign thyroid nodule (not recorded which). Some clones in this sample may be carry-over from other donors' samples. Sequenced material: tumor tissue. In DNA, the CDR3 is TGCAGTGCCTCCGGGACAGATAATTCACCCCTCCACTTT. Translating gives CSASGTDNSPLHF.